This T cell receptor beta chain was documented in a study of T cell changes during pregnancy in multiple sclerosis. The V gene end was trimmed by 5 bases and the J gene end by 4 bases; junction bases not matched to a gene: 5. CDR1 KGHSH and CDR2 LQKENI come from the germline V gene. The CDR3 extends over 14 amino acids. Profiled with immunoSEQ multiplex PCR; TCRdb holds only in-frame clones, not every one. The sample lists 38,000 or so clones; around 90% were seen once. About this clone: The same CDR3 can be traced to other DNA sequences in this sample.

The input for sequencing was CD4+ T cells from peripheral blood mononuclear cells, taken in the third trimester of pregnancy. This chain links TRBV18 with TRBJ2-5, with 9 bases fitting TRBD1. The source of this sequence is a female donor with multiple sclerosis, enrolled in a pregnancy study. This chain's CDR3 is CASSTGQGGETQYF. The CDR3 DNA reads as TGTGCCAGCTCAACGGGACAGGGCGGAGAGACCCAGTACTTC.